By sample fraction, the clone carrying this T cell receptor (beta chain) is medium-sized. The template was genomic DNA from peripheral blood, not RNA. This record comes from a study of T cell repertoires in aging, cancer and after chemotherapy. Rearranged V-D-J TRB sequences were amplified with a mixed TRB-A/B primer pool. TCRdb re-called the multiplex PCR reads through MiXCR, storing one row per CDR3 protein. The profile covers around 680 distinct CDR3 sequences, with roughly 30% appearing a single time and over 60% taken by the ten largest. This clonotype was obtained from a human donor with a blood cancer. Material: blood.

The CDR3 loop reads CASSGAYGYTF. In DNA form, the CDR3 reads TGTGCCAGCTCAGGGGCCTATGGCTACACCTTC. The V and J genes are TRBV6-5 and TRBJ1-2; tentatively, D is TRBD1 (6 bases). The CDR3 runs to 11 residues. Germline V gives CDR1 MNHEY, CDR2 SVGAGI. V was shortened by 8 bases and J by 4 bases, with 8 bases between the two germline ends.